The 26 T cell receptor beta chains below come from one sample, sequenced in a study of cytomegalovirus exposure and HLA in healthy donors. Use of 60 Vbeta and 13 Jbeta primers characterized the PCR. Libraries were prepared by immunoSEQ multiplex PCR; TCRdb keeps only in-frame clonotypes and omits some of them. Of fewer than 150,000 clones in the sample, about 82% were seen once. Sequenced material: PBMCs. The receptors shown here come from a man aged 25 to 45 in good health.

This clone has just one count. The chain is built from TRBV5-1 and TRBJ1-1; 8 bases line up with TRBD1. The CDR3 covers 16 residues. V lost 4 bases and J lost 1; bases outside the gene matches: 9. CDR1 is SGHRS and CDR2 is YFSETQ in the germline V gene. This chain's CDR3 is CASSRTTGASNTEAFF. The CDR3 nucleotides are TGCGCCAGCAGCCGAACGACAGGGGCTTCGAACACTGAAGCTTTCTTT.

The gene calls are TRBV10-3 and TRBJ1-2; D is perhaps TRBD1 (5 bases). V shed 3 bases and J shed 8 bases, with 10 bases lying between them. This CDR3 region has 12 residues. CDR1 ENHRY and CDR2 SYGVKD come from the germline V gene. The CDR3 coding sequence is TGTGCCATCAGTGACCAGGGTCGGGGCTACACCTTC. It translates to CAISDQGRGYTF.

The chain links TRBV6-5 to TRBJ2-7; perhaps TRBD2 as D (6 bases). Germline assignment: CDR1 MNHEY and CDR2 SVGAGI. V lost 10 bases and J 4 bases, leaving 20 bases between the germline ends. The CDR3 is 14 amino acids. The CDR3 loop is CATTVPGRSYEQYF. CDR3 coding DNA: TGTGCCACCACCGTTCCCGGGAGATCGTACGAGCAGTACTTC.

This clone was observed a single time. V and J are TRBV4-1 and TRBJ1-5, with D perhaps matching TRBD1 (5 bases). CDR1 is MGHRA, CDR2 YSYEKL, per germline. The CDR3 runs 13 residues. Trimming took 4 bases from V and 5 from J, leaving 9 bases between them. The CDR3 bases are TGCGCCAGCAGCCGACAGCCTTATCAGCCCCAGCATTTT. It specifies CASSRQPYQPQHF.

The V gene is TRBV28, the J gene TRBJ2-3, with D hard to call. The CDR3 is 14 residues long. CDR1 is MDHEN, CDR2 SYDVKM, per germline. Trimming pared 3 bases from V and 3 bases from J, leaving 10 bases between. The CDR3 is CASSLELETDTQYF. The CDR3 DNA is TGTGCCAGCAGTTTGGAGTTGGAAACAGATACGCAGTATTTT.

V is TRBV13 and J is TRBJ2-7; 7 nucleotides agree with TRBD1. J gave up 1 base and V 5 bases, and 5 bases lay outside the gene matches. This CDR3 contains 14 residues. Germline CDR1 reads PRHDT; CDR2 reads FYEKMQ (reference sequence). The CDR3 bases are TGTGCCAGCAGCGGGGCAGGGGGATCCTACGAGCAGTACTTC. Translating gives CASSGAGGSYEQYF.

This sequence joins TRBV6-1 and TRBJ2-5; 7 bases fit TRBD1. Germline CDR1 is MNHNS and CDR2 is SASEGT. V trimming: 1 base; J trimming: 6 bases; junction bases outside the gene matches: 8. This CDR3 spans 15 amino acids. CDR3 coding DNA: TGTGCCAGCAGTGAAGGACAGGGAGCCGTACAGACCCAGTACTTC. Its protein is CASSEGQGAVQTQYF.

The CDR3 protein is CASSFNFPDTQYF. The CDR3 bases are TGTGCCAGCAGCTTTAACTTCCCAGATACGCAGTATTTT. This chain links TRBV7-3 with TRBJ2-3, with no clear D. In germline, CDR1 is SGHTA, CDR2 FQGTGA. The CDR3 extends over 13 amino acids. Trimming shortened V by 3 bases and J by 4 bases, and 8 bases separated the two germline ends.

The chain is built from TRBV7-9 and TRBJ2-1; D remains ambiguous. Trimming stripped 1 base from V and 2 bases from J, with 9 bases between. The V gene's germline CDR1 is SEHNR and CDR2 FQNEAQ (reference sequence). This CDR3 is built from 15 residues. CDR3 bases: TGTGCCAGCAGCTTAGGCCGGGTAGCCTACAATGAGCAGTTCTTC. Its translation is CASSLGRVAYNEQFF.

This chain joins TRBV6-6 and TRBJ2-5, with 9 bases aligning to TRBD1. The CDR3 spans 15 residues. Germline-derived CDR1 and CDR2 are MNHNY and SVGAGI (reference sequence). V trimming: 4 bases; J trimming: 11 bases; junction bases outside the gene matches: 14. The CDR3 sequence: CASSFDDRGIRLQYF. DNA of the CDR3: TGTGCCAGCAGTTTCGACGACAGGGGGATAAGGTTGCAGTACTTC.

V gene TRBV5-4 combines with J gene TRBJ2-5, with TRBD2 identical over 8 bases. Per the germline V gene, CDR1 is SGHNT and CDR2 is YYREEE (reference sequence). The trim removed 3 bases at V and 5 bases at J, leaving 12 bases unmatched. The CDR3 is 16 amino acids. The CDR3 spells CASSSPTGLVRETQYF. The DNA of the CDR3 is TGTGCCAGCAGCTCGCCCACGGGACTAGTCAGGGAGACCCAGTACTTC.

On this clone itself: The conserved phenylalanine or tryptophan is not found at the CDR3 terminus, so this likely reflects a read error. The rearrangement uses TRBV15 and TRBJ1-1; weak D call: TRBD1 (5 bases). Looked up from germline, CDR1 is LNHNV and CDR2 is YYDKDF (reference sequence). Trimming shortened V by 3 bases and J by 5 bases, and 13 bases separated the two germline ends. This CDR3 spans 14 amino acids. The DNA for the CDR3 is TGTGCCACCAGCAGGGCGGCGGGGCGGACTGAAGCTTTCCTT. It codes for CATSRAAGRTEAFL.

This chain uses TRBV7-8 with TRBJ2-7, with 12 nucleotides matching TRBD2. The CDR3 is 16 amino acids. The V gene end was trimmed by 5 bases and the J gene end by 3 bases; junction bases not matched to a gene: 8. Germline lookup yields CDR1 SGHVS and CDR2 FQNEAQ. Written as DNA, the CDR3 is TGTGCCAGCAGCCCCGGACTAGCGGGGCCCGGCTACGAGCAGTACTTC. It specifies CASSPGLAGPGYEQYF.

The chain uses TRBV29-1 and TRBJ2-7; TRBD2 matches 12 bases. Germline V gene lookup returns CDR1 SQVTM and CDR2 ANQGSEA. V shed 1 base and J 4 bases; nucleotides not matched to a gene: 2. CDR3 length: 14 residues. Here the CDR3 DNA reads TGCAGCGTTGAAGGACTAGCGGGAGAATACGAGCAGTACTTC. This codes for CSVEGLAGEYEQYF.

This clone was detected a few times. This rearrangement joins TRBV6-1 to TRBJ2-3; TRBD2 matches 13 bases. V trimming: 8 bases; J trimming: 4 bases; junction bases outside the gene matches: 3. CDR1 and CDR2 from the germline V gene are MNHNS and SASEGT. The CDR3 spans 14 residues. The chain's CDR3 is CASRTSGSADTQYF. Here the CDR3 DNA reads TGTGCCAGCCGGACTAGCGGGAGCGCAGATACGCAGTATTTT.

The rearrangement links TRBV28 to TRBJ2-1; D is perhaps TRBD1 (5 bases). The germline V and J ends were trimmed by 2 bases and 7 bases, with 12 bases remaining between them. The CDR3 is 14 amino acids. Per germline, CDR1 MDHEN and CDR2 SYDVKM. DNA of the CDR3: TGTGCCAGCAGTTTAAGGACACGTTTTAATGAGCAGTTCTTC. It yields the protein CASSLRTRFNEQFF.

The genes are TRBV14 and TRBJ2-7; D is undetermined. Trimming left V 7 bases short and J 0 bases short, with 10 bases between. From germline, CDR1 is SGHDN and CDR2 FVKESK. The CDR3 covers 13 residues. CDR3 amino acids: CASNPASSYEQYF. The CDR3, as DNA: TGTGCCAGCAATCCAGCGTCCTCCTACGAGCAGTACTTC.

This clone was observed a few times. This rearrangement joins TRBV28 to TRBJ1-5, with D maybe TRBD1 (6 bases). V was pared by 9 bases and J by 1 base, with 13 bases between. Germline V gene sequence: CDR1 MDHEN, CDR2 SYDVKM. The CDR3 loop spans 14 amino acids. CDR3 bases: TGTGCCAGTATGAGGGGGGGGAGCAATCAGCCCCAGCATTTT. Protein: CASMRGGSNQPQHF.

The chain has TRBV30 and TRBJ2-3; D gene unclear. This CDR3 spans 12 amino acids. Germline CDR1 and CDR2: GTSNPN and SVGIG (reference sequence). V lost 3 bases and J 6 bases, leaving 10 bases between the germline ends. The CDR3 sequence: CAWRLPGDTQYF. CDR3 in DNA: TGTGCCTGGAGGCTCCCCGGGGATACGCAGTATTTT.

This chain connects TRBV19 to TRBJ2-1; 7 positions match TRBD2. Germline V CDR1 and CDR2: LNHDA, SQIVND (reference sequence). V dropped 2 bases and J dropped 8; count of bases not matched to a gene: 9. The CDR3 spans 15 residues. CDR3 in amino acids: CASSISGGRVYEQFF. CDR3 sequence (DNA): TGTGCCAGTAGTATATCTGGCGGGAGAGTATATGAGCAGTTCTTC.

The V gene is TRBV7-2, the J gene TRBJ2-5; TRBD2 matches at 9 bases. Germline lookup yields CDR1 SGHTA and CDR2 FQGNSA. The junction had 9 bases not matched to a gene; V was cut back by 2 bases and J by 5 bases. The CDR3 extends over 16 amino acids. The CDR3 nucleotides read TGTGCCAGCAGCTTAAAAGGGAGCGGGAGGTGGGAGACCCAGTACTTC. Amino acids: CASSLKGSGRWETQYF.

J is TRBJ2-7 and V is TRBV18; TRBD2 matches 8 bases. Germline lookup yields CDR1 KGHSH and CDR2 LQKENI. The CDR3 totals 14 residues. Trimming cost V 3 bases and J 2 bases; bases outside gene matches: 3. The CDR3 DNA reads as TGTGCCAGCTCACCGGCCGGGGGGGCCTACGAGCAGTACTTC. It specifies CASSPAGGAYEQYF.

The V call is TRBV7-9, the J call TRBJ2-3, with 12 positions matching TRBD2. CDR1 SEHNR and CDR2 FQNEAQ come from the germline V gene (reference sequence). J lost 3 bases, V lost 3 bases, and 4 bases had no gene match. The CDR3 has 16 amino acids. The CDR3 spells CASSFKTSGRTDTQYF. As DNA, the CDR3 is TGTGCCAGCAGCTTCAAAACTAGCGGGAGGACAGATACGCAGTATTTT. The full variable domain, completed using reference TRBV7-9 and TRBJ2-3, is DTGVSQNPRHKITKRGQNVTFRCDPISEHNRLYWYRQTLGQGPEFLTYFQNEAQLEKSRLLSDRFSAERPKGSFSTLEIQRTEQGDSAMYLCASSFKTSGRTDTQYFGPGTRLTVL.

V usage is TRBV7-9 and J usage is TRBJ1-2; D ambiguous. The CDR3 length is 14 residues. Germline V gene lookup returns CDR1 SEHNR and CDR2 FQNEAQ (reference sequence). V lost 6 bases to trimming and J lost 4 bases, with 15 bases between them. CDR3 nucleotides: TGTGCCAGCAGTCCGGAGGAATGGGCCTATGGCTACACCTTC. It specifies CASSPEEWAYGYTF.

The CDR3 sequence: CASQKENEQFF. The CDR3 DNA is TGTGCCAGCCAAAAAGAGAATGAGCAGTTCTTC. This sequence joins TRBV7-9 and TRBJ2-1; no firm D call. The germline V gene encodes CDR1 SEHNR and CDR2 FQNEAQ (reference sequence). CDR3 length: 11 residues. Deletions cut 8 bases from V and 7 bases from J, with 9 bases between.

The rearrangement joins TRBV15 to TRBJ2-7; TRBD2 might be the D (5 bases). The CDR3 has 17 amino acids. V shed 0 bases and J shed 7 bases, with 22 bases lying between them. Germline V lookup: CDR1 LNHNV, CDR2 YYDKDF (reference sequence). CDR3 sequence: CATSRDRLRSPSGEQYF. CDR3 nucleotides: TGTGCCACCAGCAGAGATCGTCTTAGATCTCCCTCGGGGGAGCAGTACTTC.